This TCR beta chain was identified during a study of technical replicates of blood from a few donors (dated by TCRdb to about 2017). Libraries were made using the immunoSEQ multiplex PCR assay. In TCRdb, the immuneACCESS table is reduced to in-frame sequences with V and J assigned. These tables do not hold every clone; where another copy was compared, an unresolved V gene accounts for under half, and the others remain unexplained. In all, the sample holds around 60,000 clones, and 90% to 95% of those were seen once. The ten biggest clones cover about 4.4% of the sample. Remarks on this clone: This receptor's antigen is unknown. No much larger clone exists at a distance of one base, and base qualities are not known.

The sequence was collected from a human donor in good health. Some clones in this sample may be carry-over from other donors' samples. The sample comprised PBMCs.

The sequenced DNA: TGCGCCAGCAGCGCGGGACCGCCGGCCGGGGAACTGTTTTTT. This is translated as CASSAGPPAGELFF. This chain is built from TRBV5-1 and TRBJ1-4, with TRBD1 tentatively as D gene (5 bases match). Trimming at the junction amounts to 4 bases on V and 12 bases on J, and the germline ends lie 19 bases apart. Based on the germline V gene, the CDR1 and CDR2 sequences are SGHRS and YFSETQ. CDR3 length: 14 amino acids, cysteine to phenylalanine. The sequence is cut down to CDR3 DNA, 42 bases in frame from base 1.